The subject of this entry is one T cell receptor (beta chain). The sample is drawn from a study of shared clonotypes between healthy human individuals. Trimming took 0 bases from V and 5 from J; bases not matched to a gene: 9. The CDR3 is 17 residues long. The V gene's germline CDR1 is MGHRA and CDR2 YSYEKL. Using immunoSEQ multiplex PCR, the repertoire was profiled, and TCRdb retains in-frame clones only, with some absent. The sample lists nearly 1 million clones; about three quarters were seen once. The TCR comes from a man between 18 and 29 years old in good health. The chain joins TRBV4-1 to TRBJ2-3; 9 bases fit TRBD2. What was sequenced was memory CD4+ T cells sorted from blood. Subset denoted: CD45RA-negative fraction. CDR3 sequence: CASSQDGAGGGGDTQYF. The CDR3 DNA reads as TGCGCCAGCAGCCAAGATGGAGCGGGGGGCGGAGGAGATACGCAGTATTTT.